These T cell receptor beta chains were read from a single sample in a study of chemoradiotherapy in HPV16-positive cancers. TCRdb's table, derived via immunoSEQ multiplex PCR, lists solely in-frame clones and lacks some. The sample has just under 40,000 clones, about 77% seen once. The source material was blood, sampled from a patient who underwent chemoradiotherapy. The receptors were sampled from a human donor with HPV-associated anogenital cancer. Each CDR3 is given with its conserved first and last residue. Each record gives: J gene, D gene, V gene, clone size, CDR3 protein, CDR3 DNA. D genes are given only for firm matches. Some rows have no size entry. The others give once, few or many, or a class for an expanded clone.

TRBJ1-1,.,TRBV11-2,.,CASSLEGGFGDEAFF,TGTGCCAGCAGCTTAGAAGGGGGATTTGGGGATGAAGCTTTCTTT
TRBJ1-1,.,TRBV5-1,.,CASSLGFSNTEAFF,TGCGCCAGCAGCTTGGGTTTTTCGAACACTGAAGCTTTCTTT
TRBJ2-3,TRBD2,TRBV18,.,CASSPPGLAGTDTQYF,TGTGCCAGCTCACCCCCTGGACTAGCCGGAACAGATACGCAGTATTTT
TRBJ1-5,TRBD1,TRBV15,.,CATSSLQGAQPQHF,TGTGCCACCAGCAGTCTCCAGGGGGCCCAGCCCCAGCATTTT
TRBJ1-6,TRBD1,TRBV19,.,CASTQQGFDNSPLHF,TGTGCCAGTACCCAACAGGGGTTCGATAATTCACCCCTCCACTTT
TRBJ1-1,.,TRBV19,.,CASNLGGNTEAFF,TGTGCCAGTAATCTAGGTGGGAACACTGAAGCTTTCTTT
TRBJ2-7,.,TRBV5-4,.,CASSPNQGGYEQYF,TGTGCCAGCAGCCCCAATCAAGGGGGATACGAGCAGTACTTC
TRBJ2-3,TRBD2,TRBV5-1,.,CASRATSGVVAGMQYF,TGCGCCAGCAGAGCCACTAGCGGGGTGGTAGCGGGAATGCAGTATTTT
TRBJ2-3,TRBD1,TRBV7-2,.,CASSPRQGDTQYF,TGTGCCAGCAGCCCCCGACAGGGAGATACGCAGTATTTT
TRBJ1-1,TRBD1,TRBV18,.,CASSPRDRGAEAFF,TGTGCCAGCTCACCCCGGGACAGGGGGGCGGAAGCTTTCTTT
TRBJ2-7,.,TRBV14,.,CASSQGIDEQYF,TGTGCCAGCAGCCAAGGGATCGACGAGCAGTACTTC
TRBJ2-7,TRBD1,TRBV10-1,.,CASSSGQGHEQYF,TGCGCCAGCAGTTCTGGACAGGGCCACGAGCAGTACTTC
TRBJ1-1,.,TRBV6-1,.,CASTKSGTAYTEAFF,TGTGCCAGCACCAAATCCGGGACGGCTTACACTGAAGCTTTCTTT
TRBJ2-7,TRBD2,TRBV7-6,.,CASSYRAGTSYEQYF,TGTGCCAGCAGCTACAGAGCGGGGACCTCCTACGAGCAGTACTTC
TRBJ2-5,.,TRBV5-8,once,CASSLRPSVQETQYF,TGTGCCAGCAGCTTGAGGCCCTCAGTCCAAGAGACCCAGTACTTC
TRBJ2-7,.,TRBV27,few,CASSSEGYEQYF,TGTGCCAGCAGCTCAGAGGGCTACGAGCAGTACTTC
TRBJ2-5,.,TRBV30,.,CAWKVWSGETQYF,TGTGCCTGGAAGGTATGGAGCGGGGAGACCCAGTACTTC
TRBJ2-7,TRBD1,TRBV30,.,CAWSVLLSRTGGYEQYF,TGTGCCTGGAGTGTACTCTTAAGTAGGACAGGGGGTTACGAGCAGTACTTC
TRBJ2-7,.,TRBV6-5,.,CAVGRGSETYEQYF,TGTGCCGTCGGTCGCGGTAGCGAGACCTACGAGCAGTACTTC
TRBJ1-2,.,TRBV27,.,CASSLAGGGYTF,TGTGCCAGCAGTTTAGCGGGCGGTGGCTACACCTTC
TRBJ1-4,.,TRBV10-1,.,CASSEYSGAGEKLFF,TGCGCCAGCAGTGAGTACTCAGGAGCCGGTGAAAAACTGTTTTTT
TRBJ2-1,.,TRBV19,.,CASSFRRTPSYNEQFF,TGTGCCAGTAGCTTTAGACGGACTCCTTCCTACAATGAGCAGTTCTTC
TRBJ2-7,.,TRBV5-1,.,CASSPPETYSSYEQYF,TGCGCCAGCAGCCCCCCGGAAACTTATAGCTCCTACGAGCAGTACTTC
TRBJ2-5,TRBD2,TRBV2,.,CASRRGRAETQYF,TGTGCCAGCAGGCGGGGGAGGGCGGAGACCCAGTACTTC
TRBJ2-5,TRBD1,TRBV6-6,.,CASSSRDRGTETQYF,TGTGCCAGCAGTTCCAGGGACAGGGGTACAGAGACCCAGTACTTC
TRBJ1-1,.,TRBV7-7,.,CASSLGVYTEAFF,TGTGCCAGCAGCTTAGGGGTTTACACTGAAGCTTTCTTT
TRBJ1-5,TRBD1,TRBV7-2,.,CASSLDRGREEPQHF,TGTGCCAGCAGCTTAGACAGGGGGCGAGAGGAGCCCCAGCATTTT
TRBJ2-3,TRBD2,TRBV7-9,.,CASSQGLAGTDTQYF,TGTGCCAGCAGCCAAGGACTAGCGGGGACAGATACGCAGTATTTT
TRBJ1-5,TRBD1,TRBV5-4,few,CASSIGPDRVPHF,TGTGCCAGCAGCATAGGCCCGGACAGGGTGCCGCATTTT
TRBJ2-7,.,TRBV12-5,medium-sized,CASGLVGSYEQYF,TGTGCTAGTGGTTTGGTTGGCTCCTACGAGCAGTACTTC
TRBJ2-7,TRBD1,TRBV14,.,CASSWGQISYEQYF,TGTGCCAGCAGCTGGGGACAGATCTCCTACGAGCAGTACTTC
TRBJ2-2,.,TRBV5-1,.,CASSSIGGNTGELFF,TGCGCCAGCAGCTCTATTGGGGGCAACACCGGGGAGCTGTTTTTT
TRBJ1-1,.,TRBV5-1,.,CASSLASMNTEAFF,TGCGCCAGCAGCTTGGCTAGCATGAACACTGAAGCTTTCTTT
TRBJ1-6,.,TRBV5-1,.,CASSLDGVLRSPLHF,TGCGCCAGCAGCTTGGATGGGGTACTCCGGTCACCCCTCCACTTT
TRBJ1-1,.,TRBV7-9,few,CASSLEGRTEAFF,TGTGCCAGCAGCTTAGAAGGGAGGACTGAAGCTTTCTTT
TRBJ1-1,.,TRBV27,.,CASSFGPLGAEAFF,TGTGCCAGCAGTTTCGGACCCCTGGGCGCTGAAGCTTTCTTT
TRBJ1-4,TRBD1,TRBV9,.,CASSVDRGREKLFF,TGTGCCAGCAGCGTAGACAGGGGAAGGGAAAAACTGTTTTTT
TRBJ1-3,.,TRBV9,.,CASSDRYSGNTIYF,TGTGCCAGCAGCGACCGCTACTCTGGAAACACCATATATTTT
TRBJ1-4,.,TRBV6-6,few,CASSYTGGEKLFF,TGTGCCAGCAGTTACACCGGGGGTGAAAAACTGTTTTTT
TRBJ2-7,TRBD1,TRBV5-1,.,CASSRHRDRVYEQYF,TGCGCCAGCAGCAGACACCGGGACAGAGTCTACGAGCAGTACTTC
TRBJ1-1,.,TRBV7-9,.,CASSLEGSGDTEAFF,TGTGCCAGCAGCTTAGAGGGGAGTGGGGACACTGAAGCTTTCTTT
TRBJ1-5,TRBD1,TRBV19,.,CASSVSTGGSQPQHF,TGTGCCAGTAGTGTTTCGACAGGGGGTAGTCAGCCCCAGCATTTT
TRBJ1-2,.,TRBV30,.,CAWSTTGSYGYTF,TGTGCCTGGAGTACCACAGGGTCCTATGGCTACACCTTC
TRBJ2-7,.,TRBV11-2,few,CASSLGNEQYF,TGTGCCAGCAGCTTAGGGAACGAGCAGTACTTC
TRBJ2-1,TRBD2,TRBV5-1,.,CASRPLAGVSYNEQFF,TGCGCCAGCAGGCCTCTAGCGGGGGTATCCTACAATGAGCAGTTCTTC
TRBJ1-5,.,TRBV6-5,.,CASSSVAGSNQPQHF,TGTGCCAGCAGTTCAGTAGCCGGAAGCAATCAGCCCCAGCATTTT